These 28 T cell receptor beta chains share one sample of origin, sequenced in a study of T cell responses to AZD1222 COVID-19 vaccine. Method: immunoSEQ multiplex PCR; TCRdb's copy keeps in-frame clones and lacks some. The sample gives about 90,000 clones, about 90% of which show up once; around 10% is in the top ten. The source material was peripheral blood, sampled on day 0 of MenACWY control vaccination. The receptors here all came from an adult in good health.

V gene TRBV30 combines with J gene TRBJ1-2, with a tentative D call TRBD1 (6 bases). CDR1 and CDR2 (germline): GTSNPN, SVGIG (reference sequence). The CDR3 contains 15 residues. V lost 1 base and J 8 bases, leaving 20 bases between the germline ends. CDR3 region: CAWSGEGQWARGYTF. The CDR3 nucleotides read TGTGCCTGGAGTGGCGAAGGACAGTGGGCTCGCGGCTACACCTTC.

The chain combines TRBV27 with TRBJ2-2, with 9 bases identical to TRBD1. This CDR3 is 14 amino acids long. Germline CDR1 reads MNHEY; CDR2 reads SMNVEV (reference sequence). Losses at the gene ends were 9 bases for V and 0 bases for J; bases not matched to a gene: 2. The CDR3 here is CASGTGTNTGELFF. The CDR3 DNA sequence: TGTGCCAGTGGGACAGGGACGAACACCGGGGAGCTGTTTTTT.

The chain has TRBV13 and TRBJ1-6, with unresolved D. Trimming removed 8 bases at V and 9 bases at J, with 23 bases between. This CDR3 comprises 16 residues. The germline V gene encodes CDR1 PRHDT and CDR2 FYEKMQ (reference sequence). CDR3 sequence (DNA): TGTGCCAGCTGTTTTTACGGCGGATCAACAAGTTCACCCCTCCACTTT. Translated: CASCFYGGSTSSPLHF.

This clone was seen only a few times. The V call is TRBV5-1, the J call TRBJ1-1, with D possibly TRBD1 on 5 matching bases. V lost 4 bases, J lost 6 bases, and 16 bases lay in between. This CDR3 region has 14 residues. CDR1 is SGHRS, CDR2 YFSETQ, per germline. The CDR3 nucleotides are TGCGCCAGCAGCCCTGGGACGGCTTTCCCTGAAGCTTTCTTT. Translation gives CASSPGTAFPEAFF.

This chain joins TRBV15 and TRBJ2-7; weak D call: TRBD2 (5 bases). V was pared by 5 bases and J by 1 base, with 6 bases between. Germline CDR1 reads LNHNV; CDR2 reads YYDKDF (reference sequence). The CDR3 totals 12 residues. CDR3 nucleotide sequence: TGTGCCACCAGCTCGGGGTCCTACGAGCAGTACTTC. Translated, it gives CATSSGSYEQYF.

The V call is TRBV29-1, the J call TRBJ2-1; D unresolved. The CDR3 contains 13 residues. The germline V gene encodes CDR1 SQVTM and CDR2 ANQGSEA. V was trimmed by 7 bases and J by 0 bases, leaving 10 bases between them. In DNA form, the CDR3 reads TGCAGCGGATACACCAGCTCCTACAATGAGCAGTTCTTC. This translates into CSGYTSSYNEQFF.

CDR3 loop: CASSIVGRTYEQYF. CDR3 nucleotide sequence: TGTGCCAGTAGTATAGTGGGCAGAACCTACGAGCAGTACTTC. The rearrangement uses TRBV19 and TRBJ2-7; no firm D call. Germline CDR1 LNHDA, CDR2 SQIVND (reference sequence). V was clipped by 1 base and J by 2 bases, with 9 bases between them. This CDR3 region has 14 residues.

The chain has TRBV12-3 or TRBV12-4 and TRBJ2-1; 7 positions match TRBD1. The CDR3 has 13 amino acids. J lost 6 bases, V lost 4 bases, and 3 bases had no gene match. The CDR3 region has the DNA TGTGCCAGCAGTTCCGACAGGGCCAATGAGCAGTTCTTC. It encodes CASSSDRANEQFF.

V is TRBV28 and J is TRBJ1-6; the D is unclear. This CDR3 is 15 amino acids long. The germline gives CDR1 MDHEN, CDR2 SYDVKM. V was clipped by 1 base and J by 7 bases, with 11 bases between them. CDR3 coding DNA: TGTGCCAGCAGTTTATCAAACACCCAAAATTCACCCCTCCACTTT. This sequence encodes CASSLSNTQNSPLHF.

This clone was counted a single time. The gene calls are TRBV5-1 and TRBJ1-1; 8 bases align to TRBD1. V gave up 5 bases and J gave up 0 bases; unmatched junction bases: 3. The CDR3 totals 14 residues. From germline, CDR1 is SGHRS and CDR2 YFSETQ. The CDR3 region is CASRAQGVNTEAFF. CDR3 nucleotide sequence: TGCGCCAGCAGGGCACAGGGGGTGAACACTGAAGCTTTCTTT.

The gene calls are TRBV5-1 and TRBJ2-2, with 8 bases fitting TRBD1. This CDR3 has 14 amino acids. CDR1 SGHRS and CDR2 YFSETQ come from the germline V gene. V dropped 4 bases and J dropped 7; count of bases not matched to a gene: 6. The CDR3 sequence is CASSAQGDHGELFF. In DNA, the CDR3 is TGCGCCAGCAGCGCACAGGGGGATCACGGGGAGCTGTTTTTT.

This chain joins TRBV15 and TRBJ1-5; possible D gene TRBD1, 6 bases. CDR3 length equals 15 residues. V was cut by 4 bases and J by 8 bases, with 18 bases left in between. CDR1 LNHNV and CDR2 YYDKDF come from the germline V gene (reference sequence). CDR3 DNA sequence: TGTGCCACCAGCAATAATGCGGGGGGCTTAGAGCCCCAGCATTTT. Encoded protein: CATSNNAGGLEPQHF.

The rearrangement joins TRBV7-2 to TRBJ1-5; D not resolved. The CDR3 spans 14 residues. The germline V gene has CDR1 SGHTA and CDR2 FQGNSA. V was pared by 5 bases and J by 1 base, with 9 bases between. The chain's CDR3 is CASSADTSNQPQHF. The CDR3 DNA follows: TGTGCCAGCAGCGCCGACACGAGCAATCAGCCCCAGCATTTT.

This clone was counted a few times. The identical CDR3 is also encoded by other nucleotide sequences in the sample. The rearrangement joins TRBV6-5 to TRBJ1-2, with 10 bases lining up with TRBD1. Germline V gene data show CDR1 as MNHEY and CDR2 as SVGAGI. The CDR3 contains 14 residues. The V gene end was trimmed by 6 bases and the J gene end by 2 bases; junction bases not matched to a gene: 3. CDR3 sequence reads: CASRGTGANYGYTF. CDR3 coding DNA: TGTGCCAGCAGGGGGACAGGGGCCAACTATGGCTACACCTTC.

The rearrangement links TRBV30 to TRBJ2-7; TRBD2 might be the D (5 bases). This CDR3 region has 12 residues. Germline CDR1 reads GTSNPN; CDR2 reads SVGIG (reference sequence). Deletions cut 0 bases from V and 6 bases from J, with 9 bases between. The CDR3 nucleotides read TGTGCCTGGAGTGTTGGAGGCGGCGAGCAGTACTTC. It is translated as CAWSVGGGEQYF.

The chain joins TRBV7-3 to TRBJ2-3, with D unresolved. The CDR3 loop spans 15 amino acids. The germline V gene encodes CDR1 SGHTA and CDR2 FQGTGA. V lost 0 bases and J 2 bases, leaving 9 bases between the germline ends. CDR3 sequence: CASSLTVHSTDTQYF. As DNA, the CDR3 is TGTGCCAGCAGCTTAACGGTCCACTCCACAGATACGCAGTATTTT.

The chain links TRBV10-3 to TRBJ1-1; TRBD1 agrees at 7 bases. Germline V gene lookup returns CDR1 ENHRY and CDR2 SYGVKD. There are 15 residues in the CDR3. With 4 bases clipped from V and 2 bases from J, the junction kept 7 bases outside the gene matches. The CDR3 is CAISGLRDSNTEAFF. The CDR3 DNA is TGTGCCATCAGTGGACTCCGGGACAGCAACACTGAAGCTTTCTTT.

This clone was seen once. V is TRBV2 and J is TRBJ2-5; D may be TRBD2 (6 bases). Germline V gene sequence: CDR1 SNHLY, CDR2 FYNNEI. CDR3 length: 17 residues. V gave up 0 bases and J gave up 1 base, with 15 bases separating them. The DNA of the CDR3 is TGTGCCAGCAGTGAAGCGCAAGGAGGGACCTCCCAAGAGACCCAGTACTTC. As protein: CASSEAQGGTSQETQYF.

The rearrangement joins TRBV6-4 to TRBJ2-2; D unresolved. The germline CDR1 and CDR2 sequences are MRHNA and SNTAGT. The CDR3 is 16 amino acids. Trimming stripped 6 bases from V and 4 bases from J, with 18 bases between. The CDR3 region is CASSHAPAMSTGELFF. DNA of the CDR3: TGTGCCAGCAGCCACGCCCCAGCGATGAGCACCGGGGAGCTGTTTTTT.

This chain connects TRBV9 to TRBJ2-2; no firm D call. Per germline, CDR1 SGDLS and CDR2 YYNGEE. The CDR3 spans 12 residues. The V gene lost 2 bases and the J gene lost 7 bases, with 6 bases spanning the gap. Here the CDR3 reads CASSVDGGELFF. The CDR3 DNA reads TGTGCCAGCAGCGTCGATGGCGGGGAGCTGTTTTTT. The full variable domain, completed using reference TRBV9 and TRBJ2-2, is DSGVTQTPKHLITATGQRVTLRCSPRSGDLSVYWYQQSLDQGLQFLIQYYNGEERAKGNILERFSAQQFPDLHSELNLSSLELGDSALYFCASSVDGGELFFGEGSRLTVL.

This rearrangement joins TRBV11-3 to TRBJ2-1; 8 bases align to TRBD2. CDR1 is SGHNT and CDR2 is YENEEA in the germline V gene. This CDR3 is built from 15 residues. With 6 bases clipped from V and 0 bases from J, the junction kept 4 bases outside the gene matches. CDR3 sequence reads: CASSLRGDSYNEQFF. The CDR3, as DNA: TGTGCCAGCAGTCTGCGGGGGGACTCCTACAATGAGCAGTTCTTC.

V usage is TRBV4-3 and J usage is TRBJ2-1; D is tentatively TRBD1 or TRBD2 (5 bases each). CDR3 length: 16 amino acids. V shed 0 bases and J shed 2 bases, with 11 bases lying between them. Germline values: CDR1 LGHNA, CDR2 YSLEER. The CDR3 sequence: CASSQDQLGAYNEQFF. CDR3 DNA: TGCGCCAGCAGCCAAGATCAGTTGGGGGCCTACAATGAGCAGTTCTTC.

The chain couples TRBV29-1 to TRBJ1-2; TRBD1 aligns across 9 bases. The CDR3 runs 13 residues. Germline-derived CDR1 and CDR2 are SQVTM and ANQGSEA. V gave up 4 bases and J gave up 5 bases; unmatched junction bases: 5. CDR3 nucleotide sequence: TGCAGCGTTGCGTCCGGGACAGGGTATGGCTACACCTTC. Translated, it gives CSVASGTGYGYTF.

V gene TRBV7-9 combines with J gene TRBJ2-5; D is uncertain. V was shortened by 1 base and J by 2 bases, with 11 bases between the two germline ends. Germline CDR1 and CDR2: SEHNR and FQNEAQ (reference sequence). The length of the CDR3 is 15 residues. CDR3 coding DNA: TGTGCCAGCAGCTTAGATGTAGGTTTGCAAGAGACCCAGTACTTC. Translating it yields CASSLDVGLQETQYF.

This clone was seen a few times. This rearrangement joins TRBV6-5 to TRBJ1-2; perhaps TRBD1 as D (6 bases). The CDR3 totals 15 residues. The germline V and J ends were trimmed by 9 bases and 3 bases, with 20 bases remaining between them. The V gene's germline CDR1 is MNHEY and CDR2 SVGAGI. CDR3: CASFTPQDRHYGYTF. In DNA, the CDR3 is TGTGCCAGTTTCACCCCCCAAGACAGGCACTATGGCTACACCTTC.

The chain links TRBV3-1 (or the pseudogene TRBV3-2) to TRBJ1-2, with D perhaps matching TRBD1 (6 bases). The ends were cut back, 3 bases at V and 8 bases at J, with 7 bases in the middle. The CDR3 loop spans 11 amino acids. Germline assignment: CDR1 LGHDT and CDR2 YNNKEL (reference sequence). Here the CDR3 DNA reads TGTGCCAGCAGCCATGGGACAGGCTACACCTTC. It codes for CASSHGTGYTF.

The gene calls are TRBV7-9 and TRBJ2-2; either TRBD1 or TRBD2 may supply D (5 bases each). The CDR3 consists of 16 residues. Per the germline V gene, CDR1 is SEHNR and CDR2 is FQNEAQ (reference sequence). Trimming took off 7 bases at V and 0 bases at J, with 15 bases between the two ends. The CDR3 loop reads CASNPQGPSNTGELFF. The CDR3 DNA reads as TGTGCCAGCAACCCTCAGGGACCTTCGAACACCGGGGAGCTGTTTTTT.

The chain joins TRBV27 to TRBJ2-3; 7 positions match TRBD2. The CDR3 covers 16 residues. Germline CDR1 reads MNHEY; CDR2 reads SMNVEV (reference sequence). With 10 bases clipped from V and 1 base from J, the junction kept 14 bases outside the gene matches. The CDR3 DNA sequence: TGTGCCACCCCGGAGTGGCGGGGGAGGGGCACAGATACGCAGTATTTT. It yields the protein CATPEWRGRGTDTQYF.